This TCR beta chain was sequenced for a study of blood T cell repertoires in COVID-19. At the level of the study: T cells, B-cell-depleted T cells, or PBMCs supplied cDNA or gDNA.

Germline V CDR1 and CDR2: MGHDK, SYGVNS. The CDR3 totals 13 residues. With 1 base removed from V and 5 bases from J, the gap between germline ends came to 8 bases. Under the authors' procedure: The assay estimated nucleated cells by amplifying reference gene primers. Some clones are missing from TCRdb's copy, which holds only in-frame ones; the method was immunoSEQ multiplex PCR. Clone size and V and J calls were adopted from that table, with D and trimming inferred from the DNA. The sample holds hundreds of thousands of clones, 75% to 90% seen once. The rearrangement joins TRBV25-1 to TRBJ1-1, with D unresolved. This TCR was recovered from a human donor in a cohort sampled during active COVID-19. Sequencing was performed on peripheral blood. CDR3 in amino acids: CASSEFLATEAFF. DNA of the CDR3: TGTGCCAGCAGTGAATTTCTAGCTACTGAAGCTTTCTTT.